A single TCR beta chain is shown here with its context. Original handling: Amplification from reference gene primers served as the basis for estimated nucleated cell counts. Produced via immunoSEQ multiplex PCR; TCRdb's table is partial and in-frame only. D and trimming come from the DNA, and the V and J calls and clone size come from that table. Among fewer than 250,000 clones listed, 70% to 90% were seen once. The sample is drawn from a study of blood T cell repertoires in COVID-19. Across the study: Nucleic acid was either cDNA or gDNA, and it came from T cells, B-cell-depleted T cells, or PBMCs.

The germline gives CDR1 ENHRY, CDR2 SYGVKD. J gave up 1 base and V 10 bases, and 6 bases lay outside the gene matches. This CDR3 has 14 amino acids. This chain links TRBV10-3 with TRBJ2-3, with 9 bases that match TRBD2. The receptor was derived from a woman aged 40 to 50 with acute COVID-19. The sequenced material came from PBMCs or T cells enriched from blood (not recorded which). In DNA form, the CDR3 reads TGTGCCACCTCCGTAGCGGGGGGCACAGATACGCAGTATTTT. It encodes CATSVAGGTDTQYF.